Listed below are T cell receptor beta chains from one sample, sequenced in a study of cytomegalovirus exposure and HLA in healthy donors. Method: immunoSEQ multiplex PCR; TCRdb's copy keeps in-frame clones and lacks some. This table lists some 110,000 clones. Input material: PBMCs. The receptors originated from a man aged 18-30 years in good health and CMV-seronegative. Both conserved end residues are part of each CDR3. The D gene is left open where the match is weak.

d_call | j_call | v_call | cdr3_length | cdr3_aa | cdr3_nt
TRBD2 | TRBJ2-1 | TRBV5-1 | 17 | CASSLGLAGGPGNEQFF | TGCGCCAGCAGCTTGGGACTAGCGGGGGGGCCGGGCAATGAGCAGTTCTTC
- | TRBJ1-5 | TRBV28 | 17 | CASSKPRERGGNQPQHF | TGTGCCAGCAGTAAACCCCGGGAGCGGGGGGGGAATCAGCCCCAGCATTTT
TRBD1 | TRBJ1-3 | TRBV6-1 | 14 | CASNRQGSGNTIYF | TGTGCCAGCAACCGACAGGGCTCTGGAAACACCATATATTTT
- | TRBJ1-2 | TRBV2 | 12 | CASRRFNYGYTF | TGTGCCAGCAGGCGTTTTAACTATGGCTACACCTTC
TRBD2 | TRBJ2-5 | TRBV5-4 | 14 | CASTHAGVQETQYF | TGTGCCAGCACCCACGCGGGGGTACAGGAGACCCAGTACTTC
TRBD2 | TRBJ2-1 | TRBV18 | 17 | CASSPGTSGGVSNEQFF | TGTGCCAGCTCACCCGGGACTAGCGGGGGGGTATCCAATGAGCAGTTCTTC
- | TRBJ2-5 | TRBV5-1 | 11 | CASSSQETQYF | TGCGCCAGCAGCTCGCAAGAGACCCAGTACTTC
TRBD2 | TRBJ2-1 | TRBV6-1 | 17 | CASSEKGLAGKGNEQFF | TGTGCCAGCAGTGAAAAGGGACTAGCGGGCAAAGGCAATGAGCAGTTCTTC
TRBD1 | TRBJ2-5 | TRBV27 | 18 | CASSSISPTGGREETQYF | TGTGCCAGCAGTTCGATTAGCCCGACAGGGGGGCGAGAAGAGACCCAGTACTTC
TRBD1 | TRBJ2-7 | TRBV19 | 13 | CASSDRGLPFKYF | TGTGCCAGTTCCGACAGGGGGCTCCCCTTTAAGTACTTC
- | TRBJ1-4 | TRBV18 | 15 | CASSPDSATNEKLFF | TGTGCCAGCTCACCCGACAGCGCAACTAATGAAAAACTGTTTTTT
TRBD1 | TRBJ1-2 | TRBV7-8 | 13 | CASSSDSGGGYTF | TGTGCCAGCAGCTCTGACTCAGGGGGTGGCTACACCTTC
- | TRBJ1-2 | TRBV30 | 15 | CAWSVPETGGYGYTF | TGTGCCTGGAGTGTTCCCGAGACAGGAGGCTATGGCTACACCTTC
TRBD1 | TRBJ1-2 | TRBV19 | 17 | CASSIDLGGPRNYGYTF | TGTGCCAGTAGTATTGATCTAGGGGGCCCGAGGAACTATGGCTACACCTTC
- | TRBJ1-6 | TRBV19 | 15 | CASTIGTSYNSPLHF | TGTGCCAGTACTATAGGGACATCATATAATTCACCCCTCCACTTT
- | TRBJ1-2 | TRBV5-6 | 13 | CASSRQINYGYTF | TGTGCCAGCAGCCGACAGATTAACTATGGCTACACCTTC
TRBD2 | TRBJ2-7 | TRBV5-1 | 18 | CASSLAGLAGSQSYEQYF | TGCGCCAGCAGCTTGGCCGGACTAGCGGGGTCTCAATCCTACGAGCAGTACTTC
- | TRBJ1-5 | TRBV19 | 18 | CASSMKDWGLYSNQPQHF | TGTGCCAGTAGTATGAAAGACTGGGGACTATATAGCAATCAGCCCCAGCATTTT
- | TRBJ2-7 | TRBV10-2 | 12 | CATATVSYEQYF | TGCGCCACCGCGACAGTCTCCTACGAGCAGTACTTC
- | TRBJ2-5 | TRBV30 | 14 | CAWSRGTSQETQYF | TGTGCCTGGAGTCGTGGGACAAGCCAAGAGACCCAGTACTTC
TRBD1 | TRBJ1-2 | TRBV19 | 14 | CASNRDRVDYGYTF | TGTGCCAGTAATCGGGACAGGGTGGACTATGGCTACACCTTC
- | TRBJ1-2 | TRBV27 | 11 | CASSGQNGYTF | TGTGCCAGCAGTGGACAGAATGGCTACACCTTC
TRBD1 | TRBJ1-1 | TRBV30 | 14 | CAWRIRTGNTEAFF | TGTGCCTGGAGAATCCGGACAGGGAACACTGAAGCTTTCTTT
TRBD2 | TRBJ2-3 | TRBV27 | 19 | CASRDRVFLAGGLTDTQYF | TGTGCCAGCCGGGACAGGGTTTTCCTAGCGGGAGGCCTCACAGATACGCAGTATTTT
TRBD1 | TRBJ2-7 | TRBV6-5 | 14 | CASSFRTGLHEQYF | TGTGCCAGCAGTTTCCGGACAGGGTTGCACGAGCAGTACTTC
- | TRBJ2-7 | TRBV5-1 | 12 | CASSRGAYEQYF | TGCGCCAGCAGCAGGGGCGCCTACGAGCAGTACTTC
- | TRBJ2-1 | TRBV5-1 | 15 | CASSLGDTTYNEQFF | TGCGCCAGCAGCTTGGGGGACACTACCTACAATGAGCAGTTCTTC
TRBD2 | TRBJ2-1 | TRBV2 | 14 | CASKGTSGSSVQFF | TGTGCCAGCAAGGGGACTAGCGGGAGTTCGGTGCAGTTCTTC
- | TRBJ1-5 | TRBV19 | 15 | CASSIELQGFQPQHF | TGTGCCAGTAGTATAGAGCTCCAGGGCTTTCAGCCCCAGCATTTT
- | TRBJ2-7 | TRBV7-7 | 13 | CASSRGGSYEQYF | TGTGCCAGCAGCCGGGGTGGGTCTTACGAGCAGTACTTC
- | TRBJ2-6 | TRBV18 | 17 | CASSPRRADSGANVLTF | TGTGCCAGCTCACCACGCAGGGCCGACTCTGGGGCCAACGTCCTGACTTTC
TRBD2 | TRBJ2-7 | TRBV5-1 | 17 | CASSSDLIAGDPYEQYF | TGCGCCAGCAGCTCTGACCTCATAGCGGGAGACCCCTACGAGCAGTACTTC
TRBD1 | TRBJ1-3 | TRBV6-5 | 16 | CASSSRGPSGGNTIYF | TGTGCCAGCAGTTCCAGGGGGCCTTCGGGTGGAAACACCATATATTTT
TRBD2 | TRBJ2-3 | TRBV2 | 16 | CASRPTPAGVSDTQYF | TGTGCCAGCAGGCCCACTCCAGCGGGAGTCTCAGATACGCAGTATTTT
- | TRBJ1-1 | TRBV6-5 | 13 | CASSYDRDTEAFF | TGTGCCAGCAGTTACGACCGGGACACTGAAGCTTTCTTT